These 13 T cell receptor beta chains were all obtained from the same sample, sequenced in a study of blood T cell repertoires in COVID-19. TCRdb's table, derived via immunoSEQ multiplex PCR, lists solely in-frame clones and lacks some. The sample includes 250,000 to 350,000 clones, 75% to 90% of them seen just once. The sequenced material came from PBMCs or T cells enriched from blood (not recorded which). These receptor sequences come from a woman aged 18-35 years who had recovered from COVID-19.

The CDR3 coding sequence is TGTGCCAGCAGCTTGACAGGGGCCTACGAGCAGTACTTC. Encoded protein: CASSLTGAYEQYF. V usage is TRBV5-8 and J usage is TRBJ2-7; the match to TRBD1 covers 7 bases. Unmatched junction bases numbered 0, after V lost 1 base and J lost 2 bases. Per the germline V gene, CDR1 is SGHTS and CDR2 is YDEGEE. This CDR3 contains 13 residues. The variable domain in full, completed from reference TRBV5-8 and TRBJ2-7, reads EAGVTQSPTHLIKTRGQQATLRCSPISGHTSVYWYQQALGLGLQFLLWYDEGEERNRGNFPPRFSGRQFPNYSSELNVNALELEDSALYLCASSLTGAYEQYFGPGTRLTVT.

J is TRBJ1-4 and V is TRBV27, with 8 bases aligning to TRBD1. The CDR3 has 15 residues. Trimming at V came to 1 base and at J to 8 bases, leaving 6 bases not matched to a gene. CDR1 is MNHEY, CDR2 SMNVEV, per germline (reference sequence). The CDR3 DNA reads as TGTGCCAGCAGTTTATATGGACAGGGTGGCGAAAAACTGTTTTTT. Its protein is CASSLYGQGGEKLFF.

The V call is TRBV6-1, the J call TRBJ2-5, with TRBD2 identical over 7 bases. The CDR3 runs 16 residues. J gave up 5 bases and V 3 bases, and 12 bases lay outside the gene matches. Germline V CDR1 and CDR2: MNHNS, SASEGT. The CDR3: CASSDFKASGRETQYF. CDR3 nucleotides: TGTGCCAGCAGTGATTTTAAGGCTAGCGGAAGGGAGACCCAGTACTTC.

The chain links TRBV7-3 to TRBJ2-1; TRBD1 matches at 7 bases. Trimming took 5 bases from V and 3 from J; bases not matched to a gene: 4. The CDR3 consists of 14 residues. In germline, CDR1 is SGHTA, CDR2 FQGTGA. In DNA, the CDR3 is TGTGCCAGCAGCCTAGGGGGCCGCTACAATGAGCAGTTCTTC. Amino acids: CASSLGGRYNEQFF.

V usage is TRBV18 and J usage is TRBJ1-2, with TRBD1 matching over 9 bases. J gave up 5 bases and V 8 bases, and 3 bases lay outside the gene matches. CDR3 length: 12 residues. Germline V gene sequence: CDR1 KGHSH, CDR2 LQKENI. CDR3 loop: CASHGQGYGYTF. DNA of the CDR3: TGTGCCAGCCACGGACAGGGGTATGGCTACACCTTC.

As DNA, the CDR3 is TGTGCCAGCAGCTCAGAGGGGGGGGCGCCTGGAAACACCATATATTTT. Translating gives CASSSEGGAPGNTIYF. The genes are TRBV2 and TRBJ1-3, with a possible D match to TRBD1 (6 bases). The CDR3 is made up of 16 amino acids. Germline values: CDR1 SNHLY, CDR2 FYNNEI. The V gene lost 6 bases and the J gene lost 2 bases, with 17 bases spanning the gap.

The chain joins TRBV7-9 to TRBJ2-1; TRBD1 matches 7 bases. Germline V gene sequence: CDR1 SEHNR, CDR2 FQNEAQ (reference sequence). J was trimmed by 6 bases and V by 5 bases; bases with no gene match: 4. The CDR3 is made up of 13 amino acids. CDR3 DNA: TGTGCCAGCAGCCCAGACAGGGTCAATGAGCAGTTCTTC. It encodes CASSPDRVNEQFF.

This clone was counted a single time. This sequence joins TRBV30 and TRBJ2-7; D ambiguous. This CDR3 contains 17 residues. Germline assignment: CDR1 GTSNPN and CDR2 SVGIG (reference sequence). Trimming stripped 0 bases from V and 10 bases from J, with 28 bases between. This CDR3 is CAWSVTMAPSALNHQYF. The CDR3 DNA reads as TGTGCCTGGAGTGTAACGATGGCGCCCTCAGCACTAAACCACCAGTACTTC.

The V call is TRBV2, the J call TRBJ2-1, with 8 positions matching TRBD1. Germline CDR1 SNHLY, CDR2 FYNNEI. The CDR3 is made up of 17 amino acids. V dropped 4 bases and J dropped 4; count of bases not matched to a gene: 12. CDR3 DNA sequence: TGTGCCAGCAGTGCCGGACAGGGATTCTCTTTTTACAATGAGCAGTTCTTC. Translating it yields CASSAGQGFSFYNEQFF.

Here the CDR3 reads CASRGQGNTEAFF. The CDR3 bases are TGTGCCAGCAGGGGACAGGGGAACACTGAAGCTTTCTTT. The chain joins TRBV12-3 or TRBV12-4 to TRBJ1-1, with 9 bases that match TRBD1. V dropped 6 bases and J dropped 1; count of bases not matched to a gene: 0. The CDR3 is made up of 13 amino acids.

This chain joins TRBV4-1 and TRBJ1-1, with unresolved D. CDR1 and CDR2 (germline): MGHRA, YSYEKL. V lost 1 base to trimming and J lost 1 base, with 7 bases between them. The CDR3 is 14 amino acids. The chain's CDR3 is CASSQGRQNTEAFF. The CDR3 nucleotides are TGCGCCAGCAGCCAAGGCAGGCAGAACACTGAAGCTTTCTTT.

This chain joins TRBV6-1 and TRBJ2-1, with TRBD2 as a possible D gene (6 bases). CDR3 length equals 15 residues. The germline CDR1 and CDR2 sequences are MNHNS and SASEGT. V was shortened by 2 bases and J by 0 bases, with 8 bases between the two germline ends. The CDR3 coding sequence is TGTGCCAGCAGTGAACGGGGGAGCTCCTACAATGAGCAGTTCTTC. This codes for CASSERGSSYNEQFF.

The rearrangement links TRBV18 to TRBJ1-6; D unclear. CDR1 and CDR2 from the germline V gene are KGHSH and LQKENI. The CDR3 runs 15 residues. Trimming removed 4 bases at V and 6 bases at J, with 13 bases between. The CDR3 spells CASSLQPGINSPLHF. CDR3 nucleotides: TGTGCCAGCTCACTACAGCCGGGAATTAATTCACCCCTCCACTTT. Full variable domain (missing parts from reference TRBV18 and TRBJ1-6): NAGVMQNPRHLVRRRGQEARLRCSPMKGHSHVYWYRQLPEEGLKFMVYLQKENIIDESGMPKERFSAEFPKEGPSILRIQQVVRGDSAAYFCASSLQPGINSPLHFGNGTRLTVT.